This T cell receptor beta chain was documented in a study of T cells in Graves' hyperthyroidism and ophthalmopathy (dated by TCRdb to the late 2010s). About the investigation overall: Peripheral blood was sampled at the time of initial diagnosis, prior to any treatment. To identify TCR V-J signatures that set the groups apart, the researchers used a discovery cohort of about a hundred patients, made up of 40 to 45 with Graves' ophthalmopathy and 57 with stable Graves' hyperthyroidism. Prospective prediction of ophthalmopathy was tested in an independent validation cohort consisting of 18 hyperthyroidism patients and some 16 patients who later progressed to ophthalmopathy. The 85 to 100 discovery patients were divided at random into training and test sets in a 7:3 ratio. In roughly six Graves' hyperthyroidism patients, the study also compared T-cell repertoires from thyroid tissue with T-cell repertoires from blood. Following sampling, methimazole starting at 30 mg daily was given to hyperthyroidism patients, and high-dose intravenous methylprednisolone was given to ophthalmopathy patients. The paper reports TCR Vbeta CDR3 sequencing of approximately 130 peripheral blood samples: 40 to 45 ophthalmopathy, under 80 hyperthyroidism and approximately 17 progressor patients.

Broader findings and caveats from the paper: During validation, the model predicted progression to ophthalmopathy a median of about 6.3 months ahead of onset, with 60% to 71% sensitivity and about 72% specificity. Sample size was not statistically predetermined, and investigators were not blinded to group allocation. Blood samples also contained most of the expanded thyroid clonotypes (frequency above 0.001), which suggests that blood repertoires may reflect thyroid immune responses. A 13 V-J signature model separated ophthalmopathy from stable hyperthyroidism, with approximately 87% sensitivity and 81% to 82% specificity in cross-validation and 80%/75% in testing.

With respect to this clonotype: Its binding antigen is unknown. The record has no base qualities; no much larger clone is one base away.

Stable Graves' hyperthyroidism was defined as the absence of progression to ophthalmopathy over 18 months of follow-up. The hyperthyroidism patients were between 18 and 65 years old and newly diagnosed, with a disease duration of less than 2 months. Exclusion was applied to patients with uncontrolled infections, other autoimmune diseases, pregnancy or lactation. Diagnoses were established on the basis of clinical symptoms, serum thyroxine and TRAb, thyroid ultrasound, and orbital computed tomography. Ficoll-Paque density gradient centrifugation was used to isolate PBMCs from about 10 ml of fresh peripheral blood. Total RNA was extracted with Trizol reagent, and quality was checked on an Agilent 2100 Bioanalyzer. The TCR beta CDR3 regions were amplified from RNA transcripts. The TCR CDR3 was subjected to a first round of RT-PCR using the HTBI primer set and the Qiagen OneStep RT-PCR kit. A second multiplex PCR round built the libraries, followed by size selection and purification. Libraries were sequenced paired-end with 100 bp reads on an Illumina HiSeq2000. As for the original processing: Raw data were processed with SOAPnuke, discarding reads with adapters, uncalled bases, mean Phred below 15, or no exact constant-primer or identifier match. COPE v1.2.5 was used to merge high-quality paired reads, and clonotypes were defined as unique nucleotide sequences. MiTCR v1.1 was used to align the clonotypes against IMGT TRBV, TRBD and TRBJ reference segments. The analysis was restricted to V-J combinations with a frequency above 0.0001, which together covered about 99% of the repertoires. A TCS score was defined as the ratio between F50 (clonal expansion) and ExV (chaos), using BLOSUM62-based TCRdist between CDR3 peptides within each V-J. Welch's t-statistics and random forest reduced 450 to 600 V-J features to 10 to 15, which were used in a naive Bayes classifier (R e1071). TCRdb cleaned the public reads at Q25 with fastp, built clones with MiXCR and kept in-frame beta chains. Identical CDR3 proteins give one entry, which carries the most common genes and DNA. TCRdb assigned the V and J calls; the authors' analysis was not used. For this sample there are 250,000 to 350,000 distinct CDR3 sequences; roughly 15% appear just once. 33% of the sample lies in the top ten.

The germline V and J ends show losses of 0 bases and 3 bases respectively, and no gene match explains 6 bases of the junction. From the germline V gene, CDR1 is MGHRA and CDR2 is YSYEKL. The CDR3 holds 16 amino acids from the cysteine to the phenylalanine. Only the CDR3 DNA is retained, 48 bases long and in frame from the first base. The specimen sequenced was blood. This receptor was identified in a man aged 25-45 years with Graves' hyperthyroidism. This receptor chain uses TRBV4-1 and TRBJ2-3, and 7 junctional nucleotides match TRBD2. The base sequence is TGCGCCAGCAGCCAAGAGGGAAGCGGGACGACAGATACGCAGTATTTT. This codes for CASSQEGSGTTDTQYF.